The 29 T cell receptor beta chains below were found in one sample sequenced in a study of blood T cell repertoires in COVID-19. The table came from immunoSEQ multiplex PCR; TCRdb's copy has only in-frame clones and leaves some out. The sample has about 150,000 clones, roughly 90% seen once; the top ten hold about 4.1%. Sequencing input: PBMCs or T cells enriched from blood (not recorded which). The receptors here all came from a man over 45 who had recovered from COVID-19.

This clone was seen more than once but under ten times. The chain couples TRBV4-3 to TRBJ2-7, with D perhaps matching TRBD2 (6 bases). Deletions cut 2 bases from V and 6 bases from J, with 14 bases between. Germline CDR1 and CDR2: LGHNA and YSLEER. The CDR3 is 14 residues long. The CDR3 DNA follows: TGCGCCAGCAGCCAATATGGGCAGGGAGGCGAGCAGTACTTC. This codes for CASSQYGQGGEQYF.

The table lists this clone with a few counts. This rearrangement joins TRBV6-4 to TRBJ2-1; possible D gene TRBD2, 6 bases. From germline, CDR1 is MRHNA and CDR2 SNTAGT. The CDR3 sequence is 14 residues long. The V end lost 4 bases, the J end lost 7 bases, and 14 bases lay between the germline ends. CDR3 residues: CASSGGLGGNEQFF. CDR3 in DNA: TGTGCCAGCAGTGGGGGACTGGGGGGAAATGAGCAGTTCTTC.

The rearrangement links TRBV3-1 (or the pseudogene TRBV3-2) to TRBJ1-5; weak D call: TRBD1 (5 bases). Trimming left V 2 bases short and J 0 bases short, with 17 bases between. The CDR3 runs to 18 residues. Germline loops: CDR1 LGHDT, CDR2 YNNKEL (reference sequence). CDR3 in DNA: TGTGCCAGCAGCCAAATAGCAGGGAGGGCTAATAGCAATCAGCCCCAGCATTTT. Translation: CASSQIAGRANSNQPQHF.

The chain recombines TRBV28 with TRBJ1-1; unclear D gene. Deletions cut 4 bases from V and 6 bases from J, with 6 bases between. The CDR3 is 11 residues long. Germline V gene data show CDR1 as MDHEN and CDR2 as SYDVKM. The CDR3 loop is CASSWRSEAFF. CDR3 coding DNA: TGTGCCAGCAGTTGGCGGTCTGAAGCTTTCTTT.

The CDR3 sequence: CASSLGGQGIYEQYF. CDR3 bases: TGTGCCAGCAGCTTGGGGGGACAGGGCATCTACGAGCAGTACTTC. The chain carries TRBV9 and TRBJ2-7; 9 bases match TRBD1. Germline lookup yields CDR1 SGDLS and CDR2 YYNGEE. The CDR3 extends over 15 amino acids. V dropped 4 bases and J dropped 3; count of bases not matched to a gene: 8.

The V gene is TRBV19, the J gene TRBJ2-2, with 10 bases lining up with TRBD2. J was trimmed by 6 bases and V by 7 bases; bases with no gene match: 8. The CDR3 runs 15 residues. Germline-derived CDR1 and CDR2 are LNHDA and SQIVND (reference sequence). The DNA of the CDR3 is TGTGCCAGTAAATCCGCTAGCGGGAGCCCCGGGGAGCTGTTTTTT. Amino acids: CASKSASGSPGELFF.

A single count supports this clone. This chain joins TRBV5-1 and TRBJ2-5; 10 positions match TRBD2. The J segment lost 1 base and the V segment lost 4 bases, leaving 4 bases of the junction unmatched. From germline, CDR1 is SGHRS and CDR2 YFSETQ. The CDR3 has 15 amino acids. The CDR3 DNA sequence: TGCGCCAGCAGCCACACTAGCGGGGTCCAAGAGACCCAGTACTTC. Translated, it gives CASSHTSGVQETQYF.

The chain carries TRBV15 and TRBJ1-4; 7 bases are shared with TRBD1. The V and J ends lost 0 bases and 8 bases, in that order; junction bases with no gene match: 6. CDR1 and CDR2 from the germline V gene are LNHNV and YYDKDF (reference sequence). CDR3 length: 15 residues. CDR3 in amino acids: CATSRERDSYEKLFF. The CDR3 region has the DNA TGTGCCACCAGCAGAGAAAGGGACAGTTACGAAAAACTGTTTTTT.

This chain uses TRBV21-1 with TRBJ1-3. TRBV21-1 is termed a pseudogene. This CDR3 is built from 16 residues. CDR3 coding DNA: TGTGCCAGCAGCAAAGCCCCACGGGGTGGCGGAAACACCATATATTTT. Translating it yields CASSKAPRGGGNTIYF.

The chain links TRBV20-1 to TRBJ2-5; 8 bases fit TRBD2. The CDR3 covers 15 residues. Looked up from germline, CDR1 is DFQATT and CDR2 is SNEGSKA (reference sequence). J lost 5 bases, V lost 5 bases, and 13 bases had no gene match. The CDR3 loop reads CSARGGSGSYETQYF. The CDR3 nucleotides are TGCAGTGCTCGTGGAGGAAGCGGGAGTTACGAGACCCAGTACTTC.

The CDR3, as DNA: TGCGCCAGCAGTAGGGGGACCGGGGAGCTGTTTTTT. It codes for CASSRGTGELFF. The chain has TRBV10-2 and TRBJ2-2, with a tentative D call TRBD1 (6 bases). Germline lookup yields CDR1 WSHSY and CDR2 SAAADI. The germline V and J ends were trimmed by 5 bases and 5 bases, with 6 bases remaining between them. The CDR3 consists of 12 residues.

This clone was observed a handful of times. The rearrangement links TRBV5-4 to TRBJ1-6; D perhaps matches TRBD1 (6 bases). V dropped 5 bases and J dropped 6 bases, with 15 bases sitting between them. The CDR3 sequence is 15 residues long. CDR1 is SGHNT and CDR2 is YYREEE in the germline V gene (reference sequence). The CDR3, as DNA: TGTGCCAGCAGGGCCGGGACACGGCTTAATTCACCCCTCCACTTT. Its translation: CASRAGTRLNSPLHF.

The V call is TRBV18, the J call TRBJ2-2; 8 positions agree with TRBD1. CDR1 is KGHSH, CDR2 LQKENI, per germline. V was clipped by 6 bases and J by 6 bases; unmatched bases: 12. CDR3 length: 16 residues. The CDR3 DNA is TGTGCCAGCTCTCCCGGACAGGGCGTTATCGCCGGGGAGCTGTTTTTT. This codes for CASSPGQGVIAGELFF. The whole variable domain, filled in from reference TRBV18 and TRBJ2-2, reads NAGVMQNPRHLVRRRGQEARLRCSPMKGHSHVYWYRQLPEEGLKFMVYLQKENIIDESGMPKERFSAEFPKEGPSILRIQQVVRGDSAAYFCASSPGQGVIAGELFFGEGSRLTVL.

V usage is TRBV7-9 and J usage is TRBJ2-3; D is possibly TRBD1 (5 bases). The CDR3 runs 13 residues. Germline V gene lookup returns CDR1 SEHNR and CDR2 FQNEAQ (reference sequence). V dropped 8 bases and J dropped 0 bases, with 9 bases sitting between them. The DNA of the CDR3 is TGTGCCAGCGTGACAGCTAGCACAGATACGCAGTATTTT. Its translation: CASVTASTDTQYF.

The CDR3 DNA sequence: TGTGCCAGCAGCTTGGACGGCGGGGCGAGGGGCTACACCTTC. This gives the protein CASSLDGGARGYTF. V usage is TRBV5-4 and J usage is TRBJ1-2; tentative D call: TRBD1 (5 bases). Trimming removed 0 bases at V and 8 bases at J, with 14 bases between. Germline CDR1 and CDR2: SGHNT and YYREEE (reference sequence). This CDR3 has 14 amino acids.

This clone is a singleton in its sample. No conserved phenylalanine or tryptophan ends this CDR3, so it is likely a read error. No DNA is shown, since the ends of the CDR3 on it are uncertain; the CDR3 is the one TCRdb lists. The chain couples TRBV10-3 to TRBJ2-3; TRBD1, the D gene given by the table, was not confirmed from the DNA. Including both end residues, the CDR3 is 13 amino acids long. In germline, CDR1 is ENHRY, CDR2 SYGVKD. CDR3 protein: CAISEGTPGQGVL.

This clone was detected once. The V and J genes are TRBV6-2 or TRBV6-3 and TRBJ2-7; TRBD1 matches 12 bases. This CDR3 is 15 amino acids long. Germline CDR1 reads MNHEY; CDR2 reads SVGEGT. J gave up 11 bases and V 1 base, and 9 bases lay outside the gene matches. CDR3 amino acids: CASSYLGTGGLGEYF. CDR3 nucleotides: TGTGCCAGCAGTTACTTGGGGACAGGGGGCCTCGGGGAGTACTTC.

This sequence joins TRBV18 and TRBJ1-4; no firm D call. The V end lost 2 bases, the J end lost 8 bases, and 9 bases lay between the germline ends. The germline gives CDR1 KGHSH, CDR2 LQKENI. The CDR3 sequence is 13 residues long. The CDR3 sequence: CASSPGGREKLFF. As DNA, the CDR3 is TGTGCCAGCTCACCAGGAGGGAGGGAAAAACTGTTTTTT.

The rearrangement uses TRBV19 and TRBJ2-4, with 7 bases that match TRBD1. This CDR3 contains 14 residues. Unmatched junction bases numbered 5, after V lost 6 bases and J lost 3 bases. Per germline, CDR1 LNHDA and CDR2 SQIVND (reference sequence). CDR3 in amino acids: CASSSQGSKNIQYF. DNA of the CDR3: TGTGCCAGTAGCTCACAGGGGAGCAAAAACATTCAGTACTTC.

The J gene is TRBJ2-5, the V gene TRBV6-5, with 7 bases fitting TRBD1. The length of the CDR3 is 13 residues. Germline CDR1 reads MNHEY; CDR2 reads SVGAGI. J gave up 2 bases and V 10 bases, and 7 bases lay outside the gene matches. In nucleotides, the CDR3 is TGTGCCACCCTAAAGGGGGCACAAGAGACCCAGTACTTC. Its protein product is CATLKGAQETQYF.

This chain uses TRBV3-1 (or the pseudogene TRBV3-2) with TRBJ2-3; D may be TRBD2 (5 bases). Per germline, CDR1 LGHDT and CDR2 YNNKEL (reference sequence). This CDR3 has 13 residues. V was trimmed by 7 bases and J by 2 bases, leaving 10 bases between them. The CDR3 DNA sequence: TGTGCCAGCACTCGGACTTCCACAGATACGCAGTATTTT. Encoded protein: CASTRTSTDTQYF.

This CDR3 reads CASSPLDPTDTQYF. The CDR3 coding sequence is TGCGCCAGCAGCCCCCTAGACCCCACAGATACGCAGTATTTT. The chain joins TRBV5-1 to TRBJ2-3; no definite D call. The CDR3 runs 14 residues. With 4 bases removed from V and 2 bases from J, the gap between germline ends came to 11 bases. Germline V gene data show CDR1 as SGHRS and CDR2 as YFSETQ.

The chain combines TRBV2 with TRBJ1-5; possible D gene TRBD1, 6 bases. The V end was cut by 8 bases, the J end by 5 bases, with 16 bases between. The CDR3 is 14 residues long. Germline V lookup: CDR1 SNHLY, CDR2 FYNNEI. CDR3 residues: CASLPGHGDQPQHF. As DNA, the CDR3 is TGTGCCAGCCTACCGGGACATGGGGATCAGCCCCAGCATTTT.

V gene TRBV18 combines with J gene TRBJ1-5; 9 bases line up with TRBD1. Germline assignment: CDR1 KGHSH and CDR2 LQKENI. This CDR3 contains 17 residues. The ends lost 6 bases at V and 0 bases at J; junction bases unmatched: 9. CDR3 sequence reads: CASSPETGGYSNQPQHF. The DNA of the CDR3 is TGTGCCAGCTCCCCCGAGACAGGGGGTTATAGCAATCAGCCCCAGCATTTT. Full variable domain (remainder filled in from reference TRBV18 and TRBJ1-5): NAGVMQNPRHLVRRRGQEARLRCSPMKGHSHVYWYRQLPEEGLKFMVYLQKENIIDESGMPKERFSAEFPKEGPSILRIQQVVRGDSAAYFCASSPETGGYSNQPQHFGDGTRLSIL.

The CDR3 DNA is TGTGCCAGCAGCTCGGGGGGCCGCGGGGGGACCCAGTACTTC. As protein: CASSSGGRGGTQYF. The chain carries TRBV7-6 and TRBJ2-5, with D maybe TRBD2 (7 bases). Germline assignment: CDR1 SGHVS and CDR2 FNYEAQ. The length of the CDR3 is 14 residues. Trimming shortened V by 4 bases and J by 7 bases, and 16 bases separated the two germline ends.

This sequence joins TRBV28 and TRBJ1-2; 7 positions match TRBD1. After removal of 1 base from V and 10 bases from J, the junction contained 3 bases not matched to a gene. Germline loops: CDR1 MDHEN, CDR2 SYDVKM. The CDR3 covers 12 residues. The DNA of the CDR3 is TGTGCCAGCAGTTTATTGACAGGGTACTACACCTTC. Amino acid sequence: CASSLLTGYYTF.

This rearrangement joins TRBV10-3 to TRBJ2-3; maybe TRBD2 (5 bases). The germline V gene encodes CDR1 ENHRY and CDR2 SYGVKD. The ends were cut back, 6 bases at V and 2 bases at J, with 12 bases in the middle. The CDR3 extends over 14 amino acids. CDR3 protein: CAIRAGGPTDTQYF. The CDR3 DNA follows: TGTGCCATCAGGGCGGGTGGACCCACAGATACGCAGTATTTT.

This clone was found a few times. The V and J genes are TRBV7-6 and TRBJ2-7; weak D call: TRBD1 (7 bases). Germline CDR1 SGHVS, CDR2 FNYEAQ. The CDR3 totals 13 residues. Deletions cut 6 bases from V and 7 bases from J, with 16 bases between. The CDR3 DNA reads as TGTGCCAGCAGTTCACCAGGGGGGAGGGAGCAGTACTTC. It yields the protein CASSSPGGREQYF. The variable domain in full, with the rest retrieved from reference TRBV7-6 and TRBJ2-7, is GAGVSQSPRYKVTKRGQDVALRCDPISGHVSLYWYRQALGQGPEFLTYFNYEAQQDKSGLPNDRFSAERPEGSISTLTIQRTEQRDSAMYRCASSSPGGREQYFGPGTRLTVT.

This rearrangement joins TRBV19 to TRBJ2-2; a possible D gene is TRBD1 (6 bases). The CDR3 totals 15 residues. The V end lost 5 bases, the J end lost 6 bases, and 16 bases lay between the germline ends. Germline V lookup: CDR1 LNHDA, CDR2 SQIVND (reference sequence). The CDR3 spells CASSSQGRQAGELFF. The CDR3 DNA follows: TGTGCCAGTAGTTCACAGGGTCGGCAGGCCGGGGAGCTGTTTTTT.